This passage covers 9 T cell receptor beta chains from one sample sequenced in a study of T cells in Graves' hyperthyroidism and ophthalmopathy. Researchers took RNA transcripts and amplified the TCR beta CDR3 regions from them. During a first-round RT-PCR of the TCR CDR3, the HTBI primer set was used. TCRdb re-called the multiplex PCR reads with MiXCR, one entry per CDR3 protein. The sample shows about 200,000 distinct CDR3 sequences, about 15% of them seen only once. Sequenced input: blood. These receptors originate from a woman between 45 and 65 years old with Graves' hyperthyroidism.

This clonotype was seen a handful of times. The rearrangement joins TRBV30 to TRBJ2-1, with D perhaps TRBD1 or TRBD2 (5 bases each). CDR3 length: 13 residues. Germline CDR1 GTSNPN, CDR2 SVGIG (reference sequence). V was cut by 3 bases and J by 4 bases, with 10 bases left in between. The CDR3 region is CAWRGRGYNEQFF. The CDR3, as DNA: TGTGCCTGGAGGGGACGGGGTTACAATGAGCAGTTCTTC.

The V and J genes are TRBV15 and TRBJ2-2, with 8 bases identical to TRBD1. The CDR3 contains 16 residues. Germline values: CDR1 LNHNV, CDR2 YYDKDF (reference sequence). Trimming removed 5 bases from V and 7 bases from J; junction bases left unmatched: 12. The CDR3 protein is CATSSPRQGAGGELFF. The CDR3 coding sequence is TGTGCCACCAGCTCCCCGCGGCAGGGGGCTGGCGGGGAGCTGTTTTTT. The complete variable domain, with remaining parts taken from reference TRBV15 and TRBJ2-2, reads DAMVIQNPRYQVTQFGKPVTLSCSQTLNHNVMYWYQQKSSQAPKLLFHYYDKDFNNEADTPDNFQSRRPNTSFCFLDIRSPGLGDTAMYLCATSSPRQGAGGELFFGEGSRLTVL.

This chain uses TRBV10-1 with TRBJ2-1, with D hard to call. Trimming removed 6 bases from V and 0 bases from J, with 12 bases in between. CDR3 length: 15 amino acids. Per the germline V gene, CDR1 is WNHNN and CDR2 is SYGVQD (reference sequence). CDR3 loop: CASSLRQTSYNEQFF. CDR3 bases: TGCGCCAGCAGCCTCAGACAAACCTCCTACAATGAGCAGTTCTTC.

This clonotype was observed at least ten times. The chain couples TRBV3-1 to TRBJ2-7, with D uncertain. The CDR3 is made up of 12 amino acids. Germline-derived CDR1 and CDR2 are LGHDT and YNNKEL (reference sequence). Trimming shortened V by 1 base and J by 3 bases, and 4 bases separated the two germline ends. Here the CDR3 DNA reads TGTGCCAGCAGCCAAGCCGTCTACGAGCAGTACTTC. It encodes CASSQAVYEQYF.

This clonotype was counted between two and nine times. Here the CDR3 reads CATSDFRGRGNNEQFF. CDR3 DNA: TGTGCCACCAGTGATTTTAGGGGTCGGGGTAACAATGAGCAGTTCTTC. This chain uses TRBV24-1 with TRBJ2-1, with D tentatively TRBD1 or TRBD2 (5 bases each). The V end was cut by 1 base, the J end by 5 bases, with 14 bases between. Looked up from germline, CDR1 is KGHDR and CDR2 is SFDVKD. The CDR3 runs 16 residues.

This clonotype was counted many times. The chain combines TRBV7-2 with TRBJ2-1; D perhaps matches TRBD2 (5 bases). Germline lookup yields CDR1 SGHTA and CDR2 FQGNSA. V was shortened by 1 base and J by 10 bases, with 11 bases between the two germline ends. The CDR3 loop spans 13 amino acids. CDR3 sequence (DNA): TGTGCCAGCAGCTTAGGCGGGCATGGAGAGCAGTTCTTC. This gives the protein CASSLGGHGEQFF.

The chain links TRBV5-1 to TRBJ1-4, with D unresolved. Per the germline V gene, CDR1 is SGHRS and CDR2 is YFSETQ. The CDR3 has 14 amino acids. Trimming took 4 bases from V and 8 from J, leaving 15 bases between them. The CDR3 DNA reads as TGCGCCAGCAGCCGTGGACCCGGCGGGGAAAAACTGTTTTTT. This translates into CASSRGPGGEKLFF. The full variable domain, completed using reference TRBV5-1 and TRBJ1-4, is KAGVTQTPRYLIKTRGQQVTLSCSPISGHRSVSWYQQTPGQGLQFLFEYFSETQRNKGNFPGRFSGRQFSNSRSEMNVSTLELGDSALYLCASSRGPGGEKLFFGSGTQLSVL.

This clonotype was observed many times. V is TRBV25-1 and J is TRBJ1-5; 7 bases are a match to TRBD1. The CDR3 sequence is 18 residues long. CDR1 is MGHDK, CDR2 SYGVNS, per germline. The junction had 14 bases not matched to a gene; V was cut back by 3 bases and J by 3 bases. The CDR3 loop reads CASSDDSNRGLSNQPQHF. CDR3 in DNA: TGTGCCAGCAGTGACGATTCGAACAGGGGCCTCTCCAATCAGCCCCAGCATTTT.

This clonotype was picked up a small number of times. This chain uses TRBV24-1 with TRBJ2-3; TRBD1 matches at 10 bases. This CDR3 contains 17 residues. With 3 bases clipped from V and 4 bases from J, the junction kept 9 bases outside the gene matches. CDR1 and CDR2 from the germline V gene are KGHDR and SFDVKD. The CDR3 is CATSDPPGQGRPDTQYF. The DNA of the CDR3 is TGTGCCACCAGTGATCCACCGGGACAGGGGCGTCCAGATACGCAGTATTTT.